A single T cell receptor (beta chain) is shown here with its context. Its specificity is unknown. The record originates from a study of tumor-infiltrating lymphocytes in primary liver carcinoma. Germline V gene data show CDR1 as SGHAT and CDR2 as FQNNGV. There are 14 residues in the CDR3. V dropped 2 bases and J dropped 15 bases, with 21 bases sitting between them. Without any cell sorting, about 19-31 mg of bulk tissue yielded co-extracted RNA and DNA. Patients' primary liver carcinoma was surgically resected. Whichever tumor sample was examined, it had over 75% viable tumor cells. Synthesis of TCR beta cDNA was carried out from approximately 470 ng total RNA with a constant-region primer. Generation of the TCR beta libraries relied on three nested multiplex PCR rounds using slightly modified ARM-PCR. A C-beta reverse primer was combined with TRBV1-TRBV30 forward primers in the first two PCR rounds, and each round had about 10 cycles. TCRdb fed the multiplex PCR reads into MiXCR, producing one record per CDR3 protein. The data hold some 110,000 distinct CDR3 sequences, with around 84% observed a single time.

Findings and limits, study-wide: Blood had a significantly lower top-250-clone fraction than tumors did (p = 0.039). The proportion of top clones found throughout all five tumor regions was only about 7-24%.

The sample comprised liver tumor tissue from sampling region 3. Described subset: tumor region T3, left-lateral pole. This sequence joins TRBV11-2 and TRBJ2-3, with D perhaps TRBD1 (5 bases). This TCR came from a man aged 40-55 years with primary liver carcinoma and hepatitis B virus infection. The CDR3 protein is CASSLNRQGDTLYF. The CDR3 region has the DNA TGTGCCAGCAGCTTAAACAGACAAGGGGATACGCTATATTTT.